Listed below are T cell receptor beta chains from one sample, sequenced in a study of Ad26.COV2.S vaccination and SARS-CoV-2 variants. Libraries were prepared by immunoSEQ multiplex PCR; TCRdb keeps only in-frame clonotypes and omits some of them. The sample has some 270,000 clones, around 88% seen once; the top ten hold less than 3.5%. The specimen comprised peripheral blood, sampled in a trial of Ad26.COV2.S vaccine versus placebo. These receptors were obtained from a person aged 18-65 years who received the Ad26.COV2.S COVID-19 vaccine or a placebo. Each CDR3 is given with its conserved first and last residue. The D gene is left open where the match is weak. The size field is filled for only some rows; it gives once, few, many or a size class.

d_gene	v_gene	len	j_gene	abundance	CDR3nt	CDR3aa
.	TRBV6-1	16	TRBJ1-6	few	TGTGCCAGCAGTGGCCTTAGCGGGGCAGGTAATTCACCCCTCCACTTT	CASSGLSGAGNSPLHF
TRBD2	TRBV14	16	TRBJ2-2	.	TGTGCCAGCAGCCAGACTAGCGGGACGAACACCGGGGAGCTGTTTTTT	CASSQTSGTNTGELFF
.	TRBV6-6	15	TRBJ2-2	once	TGTGCCAGCAGTCTGGCCTTGGGGGGTACCGGGGAGCTGTTTTTT	CASSLALGGTGELFF
.	TRBV6-5	12	TRBJ1-1	few	TGTGCCAGCAGTTACTCGACGGGTGAAGCTTTCTTT	CASSYSTGEAFF
TRBD1	TRBV4-3	16	TRBJ2-2	.	TGCGCCAGCAGCCACCAGAACAGGGGTCGCAACGGGGAGCTGTTTTTT	CASSHQNRGRNGELFF
TRBD1	TRBV5-1	15	TRBJ2-2	.	TGCGCCAGCAGCTCGCGACAGGGGGCAACCGGGGAGCTGTTTTTT	CASSSRQGATGELFF
.	TRBV9	14	TRBJ1-5	.	TGTGCCAGCAGCAGAAATCAGGAAAATCAGCCCCAGCATTTT	CASSRNQENQPQHF
.	TRBV4-2	16	TRBJ1-2	once	TGTGCCAGCAGCCGAGATCGGGGGAGCCCCAACTATGGCTACACCTTC	CASSRDRGSPNYGYTF
.	TRBV5-1	13	TRBJ1-2	once	TGCGCCAGCAGCTTGGTTCCCGGGGGTGGCTACACCTTC	CASSLVPGGGYTF
.	TRBV11-2	15	TRBJ2-1	.	TGTGCCAGCAGCTTAATTATTTCCTCCTACAATGAGCAGTTCTTC	CASSLIISSYNEQFF
TRBD1	TRBV19	13	TRBJ1-1	.	TGTGCCAGTAGTCAACAGGGGGCTCCTGAAGCTTTCTTT	CASSQQGAPEAFF
.	TRBV9	16	TRBJ1-5	.	TGTGCCAGCAGCGCCCAGGGACGGTATAGCAATCAGCCCCAGCATTTT	CASSAQGRYSNQPQHF
.	TRBV4-3	16	TRBJ1-2	.	TGCGCCAGCAGCCAAGATCGCGCGGGGCGGATAGGGGGCTACACCTTC	CASSQDRAGRIGGYTF
.	TRBV29-1	13	TRBJ1-2	.	TGCAGCGTTGACGGAGGGACAAACTATGGCTACACCTTC	CSVDGGTNYGYTF
.	TRBV9	15	TRBJ1-2	.	TGTGCCAGCAGCGCCCGGGCCCAGGAGAGCTCCGGCTACACCTTC	CASSARAQESSGYTF
.	TRBV5-6	15	TRBJ1-5	.	TGTGCCAGCAGCTTGGGGGGGGCGCTGGGACAGCCCCAGCATTTT	CASSLGGALGQPQHF
.	TRBV21-1	20	TRBJ2-3	once	TGTGCTAGCAGCAAAGCCAGTAGCGGGGGTCTAAGGAAGTGCACAGATACGCAGTATTTT	CASSKASSGGLRKCTDTQYF
.	TRBV30	14	TRBJ1-6	.	TGTGCCTGGCAAGCGACCTCAATGAATTCACCCCTCCACTTT	CAWQATSMNSPLHF
TRBD2	TRBV18	17	TRBJ2-2	few	TGTGCCAGCTCACCACTAGCGGGGGGTTCGAACACCGGGGAGCTGTTTTTT	CASSPLAGGSNTGELFF
TRBD2	TRBV7-9	17	TRBJ2-3	once	TGTGCCAGCAGCTTAGTGTCTAGCGGGAGGTTAACAGATACGCAGTATTTT	CASSLVSSGRLTDTQYF
.	TRBV4-3	16	TRBJ2-5	.	TGCGCCAGCAGTCCCTGGTGGGGGCAGCAAGAAGAGACCCAGTACTTC	CASSPWWGQQEETQYF
TRBD2	TRBV6-5	13	TRBJ2-1	.	TGTGCCACTAGACTCGGGGGAGGGAATGAGCAGTTCTTC	CATRLGGGNEQFF
TRBD1	TRBV6-2/TRBV6-3	15	TRBJ2-2	.	TGTGCCAGCAGTCCCGGGACAGGGGATGCCGGGGAGCTGTTTTTT	CASSPGTGDAGELFF
.	TRBV5-6	11	TRBJ2-5	.	TGTGCCAGCAGCTGGAGAGAGACCCAGTACTTC	CASSWRETQYF
.	TRBV9	13	TRBJ1-1	once	TGTGCCAGCAGCGTAAACAGGAACACTGAAGCTTTCTTT	CASSVNRNTEAFF
.	TRBV5-6	11	TRBJ2-5	.	TGTGCCAGCAGCTCGAAAGAGACCCAGTACTTC	CASSSKETQYF
.	TRBV4-1	16	TRBJ1-3	.	TGCGCCAGCAGCCAAGATCGCGTGGGATCTGGAAACACCATATATTTT	CASSQDRVGSGNTIYF
.	TRBV30	12	TRBJ1-3	.	TGTGCCTGGAGTCTTCGGGGAAACACCATATATTTT	CAWSLRGNTIYF
.	TRBV5-1	17	TRBJ1-4	few	TGCGCCAGCAGCTCAACTGAGACCCGAGTGGGAAATGAAAAACTGTTTTTT	CASSSTETRVGNEKLFF
.	TRBV19	16	TRBJ2-6	.	TGTGCCACCATTGGACAATGGGGCTCTGGGGCCAACGTCCTGACTTTC	CATIGQWGSGANVLTF
.	TRBV5-1	16	TRBJ1-3	.	TGCGCCAGCAGCTTGGCGTCGGGCGTCTCTGGAAACACCATATATTTT	CASSLASGVSGNTIYF
.	TRBV7-8	15	TRBJ1-1	.	TGTGCCAGCAGCGGACACGGGATGCGGGACACTGAAGCTTTCTTT	CASSGHGMRDTEAFF
TRBD2	TRBV9	15	TRBJ2-3	.	TGTGCCAGCAGCCCTATTTCGGCGGGGGGGGACACGCAGTATTTT	CASSPISAGGDTQYF